Listed below are T cell receptor beta chains from one sample, sequenced in a study of identifying expanded T cells in peripheral blood. TCRdb's table, derived via immunoSEQ multiplex PCR, lists solely in-frame clones and lacks some. The sample yields 75,000 to 95,000 clones, about 88% seen once. The material sequenced was blood. These receptors were collected from a person between 18 and 75 years old in good health. Each CDR3 is given with its conserved first and last residue. D genes are given only for firm matches. Only part of the rows carry a size: once, few, many, or a class if the clone is expanded.

D gene	clone size	V gene	CDR3 length	J gene	CDR3 DNA	CDR3 protein
-	-	TRBV30	17	TRBJ2-3	TGTGCCTGGAGTGTAGGGGGTGGTAGCGGCCTTACAGATACGCAGTATTTT	CAWSVGGGSGLTDTQYF
TRBD2	few	TRBV6-1	18	TRBJ2-5	TGTGCCAGCAGTGAAAGGCTAGCGGGGGCGATCTTACAAGAGACCCAGTACTTC	CASSERLAGAILQETQYF
-	-	TRBV6-1	14	TRBJ1-5	TGTGCCAGCAGTGTTTCCGGGGGGGATCAGCCCCAGCATTTT	CASSVSGGDQPQHF
-	-	TRBV7-3	12	TRBJ1-2	TGTGCCAGCAGCTTAGGGTTCGATGGCTACACCTTC	CASSLGFDGYTF
-	once	TRBV28	15	TRBJ2-5	TGTGCCAGCAGAACCATCCTACAGGGACGAGAGACCCAGTACTTC	CASRTILQGRETQYF
TRBD1	few	TRBV2	12	TRBJ1-1	TGTGCCAGCAGAGACAGGGATCAGAAAGCTTTCTTT	CASRDRDQKAFF
TRBD2	-	TRBV11-2	17	TRBJ2-1	TGTGCCAGCAGCTCCCGGACTAGCGGTATTTTATACAATGAGCAGTTCTTC	CASSSRTSGILYNEQFF
-	few	TRBV4-3	14	TRBJ1-5	TGCGCCAGCAGCCAAGATGGGGGTAATCAGCCCCAGCATTTT	CASSQDGGNQPQHF
-	-	TRBV7-9	15	TRBJ1-4	TGTGCCAGCAGCTTTTCTTCTGGAGGCAATGAAAAACTGTTTTTT	CASSFSSGGNEKLFF
-	-	TRBV27	13	TRBJ1-1	TGTGCCAGCAGTCAGGGGCTCCACACTGAAGCTTTCTTT	CASSQGLHTEAFF
TRBD1	once	TRBV6-5	16	TRBJ1-2	TGTGCCAGCAGTTACTCCGGGACAGTAGCTAACTATGGCTACACCTTC	CASSYSGTVANYGYTF
-	-	TRBV10-3	11	TRBJ1-1	TGTGCCATCAGCCCCGGAACTGAAGCTTTCTTT	CAISPGTEAFF
TRBD1	-	TRBV5-8	15	TRBJ2-3	TGTGCCAGCAGCTTGTTTCAGGGGGTGAAGAATACGCAGTATTTT	CASSLFQGVKNTQYF
TRBD1	-	TRBV5-6	15	TRBJ2-2	TGTGCCAGCAGCTTCCGGGACAGGGGCACCGGGGAGCTGTTTTTT	CASSFRDRGTGELFF
-	-	TRBV6-6	11	TRBJ1-1	TGTGCCAGCAGTTTAAGCACTGAAGCTTTCTTT	CASSLSTEAFF
-	-	TRBV7-3	13	TRBJ2-1	TGTGCCAGCAGCTTAACGGGGTGGGGTGAGCAGTTCTTC	CASSLTGWGEQFF
-	-	TRBV9	15	TRBJ2-3	TGTGCCAGCAGCGTAGGGCTAGCTAGCACAGATACGCAGTATTTT	CASSVGLASTDTQYF
-	-	TRBV27	13	TRBJ2-1	TGTGCCAGCAGTTCGAGCTCCTACAATGAGCAGTTCTTC	CASSSSSYNEQFF
-	-	TRBV19	14	TRBJ1-3	TGTGCCAGTAAGGGGTTTTACTCTGGAAACACCATATATTTT	CASKGFYSGNTIYF
TRBD2	-	TRBV28	16	TRBJ2-1	TGTGCCAGCAGTTTAAGTCTAGCGGGAGTAATCTATGAGCAGTTCTTC	CASSLSLAGVIYEQFF
TRBD1	-	TRBV29-1	13	TRBJ2-7	TGCAGCGTCTTGACAGGGTCCTCCTACGAGCAGTACTTC	CSVLTGSSYEQYF
TRBD1	once	TRBV7-6	17	TRBJ1-3	TGTGCCAGCAGCTCGGCGGGACAGTGGGACTCTGGAAACACCATATATTTT	CASSSAGQWDSGNTIYF
-	-	TRBV28	16	TRBJ2-7	TGTGCCAGCAGTTATCCGGTGGCCGGAGCCTCCTACGAGCAGTACTTC	CASSYPVAGASYEQYF
-	-	TRBV6-5	13	TRBJ2-2	TGTGCCAGCATTGGATCTAACACCGGGGAGCTGTTTTTT	CASIGSNTGELFF
TRBD1	few	TRBV28	15	TRBJ1-6	TGTGCCAGCAGGGTCAGGACAGGACGGAATTCACCCCTCCACTTT	CASRVRTGRNSPLHF
TRBD1	-	TRBV12-5	12	TRBJ1-2	TGTGCTAGTGGTTCGACAGGGGAGGGCTACACCTTC	CASGSTGEGYTF
-	-	TRBV27	14	TRBJ2-7	TGTGCCAGCAGCCGGGCGGGCCCAGCCTACGAGCAGTACTTC	CASSRAGPAYEQYF
-	-	TRBV28	10	TRBJ2-7	TGTGCCAGCAGCGGGCCCGAGCAGTACTTC	CASSGPEQYF
-	-	TRBV6-6	13	TRBJ1-1	TGTGCCAGCAGTTACCCCCTGGGCACTGAAGCTTTCTTT	CASSYPLGTEAFF
TRBD2	-	TRBV6-5	13	TRBJ2-1	TGTGCCACCCAATCAGCGGGAGTAGGTGAGCAGTTCTTC	CATQSAGVGEQFF
TRBD2	once	TRBV6-6	16	TRBJ2-5	TGTGCCAGCAGTTACCTGGGACTAGCGGGACAGGAGACCCAGTACTTC	CASSYLGLAGQETQYF
TRBD1	-	TRBV6-5	15	TRBJ2-1	TGTGCCAGCAGTTACTCACAGGGGTTGAACAATGAGCAGTTCTTC	CASSYSQGLNNEQFF
-	once	TRBV19	12	TRBJ2-2	TGTGCCAGTATTGGGTATTGGGGGGAGCTGTTTTTT	CASIGYWGELFF
TRBD1	-	TRBV11-2	15	TRBJ1-1	TGTGCCAGCAGCCCAGGACAGGGAATGTCCACTGAAGCTTTCTTT	CASSPGQGMSTEAFF
TRBD2	-	TRBV18	15	TRBJ2-3	TGTGCCAGCTCACTTTCAGCGGGGGGAACAGATACGCAGTATTTT	CASSLSAGGTDTQYF
-	few	TRBV10-3	13	TRBJ1-6	TGTGCCATCAGTCCAGGGAATAATTCACCCCTCCACTTT	CAISPGNNSPLHF
-	-	TRBV18	14	TRBJ2-5	TGTGCCAGCTCACCACCTTCCAAACAAGAGACCCAGTACTTC	CASSPPSKQETQYF
-	-	TRBV29-1	13	TRBJ2-5	TGCAGCAGACTGGAGGGTTCTGCGGAGACCCAGTACTTC	CSRLEGSAETQYF
-	-	TRBV7-9	18	TRBJ1-3	TGTGCCAGCAGCCCCGGAACAGGCACCTTCTTCTCGGGAAACACCATATATTTT	CASSPGTGTFFSGNTIYF
-	-	TRBV5-1	13	TRBJ1-2	TGCGCCAGCAGCTTGGGACAGAGCTATGGCTACACCTTC	CASSLGQSYGYTF
-	-	TRBV18	15	TRBJ1-2	TGTGCCAGCTCACCCTTCGCCGACAGTATCTATGGCTACACCTTC	CASSPFADSIYGYTF
-	-	TRBV5-6	15	TRBJ2-7	TGTGCCAGCAGCGCGGCTGGGACGGGACCCTACGAGCAGTACTTC	CASSAAGTGPYEQYF